The TCR beta chain described here comes from a study of T cell responses to AZD1222 COVID-19 vaccine. The repertoire was sequenced with immunoSEQ multiplex PCR; TCRdb's copy has only in-frame clones and lacks some. Of roughly 140,000 clones in the sample, 80% to 95% were seen once. General study results and limits: Along spike, vaccine-associated CD4 TCRs were found throughout, with dominance at 160-218 and 743-854. Most donors were white British and more were female, and clonal diversity was possibly underestimated.

Germline V CDR1 and CDR2: MNHEY, SMNVEV (reference sequence). CDR3 length: 16 amino acids. Trimming took 2 bases from V and 4 from J, leaving 15 bases between them. With respect to this clone: Its antigen remains unidentified.

The material was peripheral blood, obtained on day 0 of MenACWY control vaccination. The V call is TRBV27, the J call TRBJ1-3; D possibly corresponds to TRBD1 (6 bases). The clonotype comes from an adult in good health. The CDR3 DNA follows: TGTGCCAGCAGTTTAGGGCGGGGGCTCCGGGGAAACACCATATATTTT. This codes for CASSLGRGLRGNTIYF.